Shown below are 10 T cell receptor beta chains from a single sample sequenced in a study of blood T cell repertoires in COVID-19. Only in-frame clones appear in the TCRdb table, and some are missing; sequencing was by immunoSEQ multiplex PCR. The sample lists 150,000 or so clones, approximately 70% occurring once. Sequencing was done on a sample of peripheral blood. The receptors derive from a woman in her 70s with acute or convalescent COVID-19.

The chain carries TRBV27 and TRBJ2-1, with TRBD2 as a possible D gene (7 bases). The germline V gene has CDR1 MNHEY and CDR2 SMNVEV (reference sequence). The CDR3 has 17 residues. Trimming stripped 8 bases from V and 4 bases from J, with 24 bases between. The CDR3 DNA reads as TGTGCCAGCCAAAAAGAGAGGGGGGGTGGGATATACAATGAGCAGTTCTTC. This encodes CASQKERGGGIYNEQFF.

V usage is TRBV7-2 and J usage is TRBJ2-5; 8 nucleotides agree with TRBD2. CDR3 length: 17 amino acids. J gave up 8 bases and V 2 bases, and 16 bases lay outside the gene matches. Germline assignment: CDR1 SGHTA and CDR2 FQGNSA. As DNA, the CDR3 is TGTGCCAGCAGCTTAAGGCGGGGGGCGGGGCAACTGGAAACCCAGTACTTC. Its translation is CASSLRRGAGQLETQYF.

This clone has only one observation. CDR3 amino acids: CASSGTGSSNYGYTF. Written as DNA, the CDR3 is TGCGCCAGCAGCGGAACAGGATCCTCTAACTATGGCTACACCTTC. V usage is TRBV5-1 and J usage is TRBJ1-2, with TRBD1 as a possible D gene (5 bases). The CDR3 sequence is 15 residues long. Trimming left V 4 bases short and J 0 bases short, with 13 bases between. Germline V gives CDR1 SGHRS, CDR2 YFSETQ. Using reference TRBV5-1 and TRBJ1-2 for the parts outside the CDR3, the full variable domain is KAGVTQTPRYLIKTRGQQVTLSCSPISGHRSVSWYQQTPGQGLQFLFEYFSETQRNKGNFPGRFSGRQFSNSRSEMNVSTLELGDSALYLCASSGTGSSNYGYTFGSGTRLTVV.

CDR3 nucleotides: TGCGCCAGCAGCCAAGTGGACAGGGGGCAAGAGACCCAGTACTTC. The encoded protein is CASSQVDRGQETQYF. This chain links TRBV4-1 with TRBJ2-5, with 10 bases that match TRBD1. The CDR3 has 15 amino acids. Germline values: CDR1 MGHRA, CDR2 YSYEKL. V lost 1 base and J lost 2; bases outside the gene matches: 1.

The CDR3, as DNA: TGTGCCAGCAGTCCGCCTAGAGCTCACACAGATACGCAGTATTTT. Translation gives CASSPPRAHTDTQYF. This chain uses TRBV28 with TRBJ2-3; D is ambiguous. The CDR3 covers 15 residues. CDR1 is MDHEN, CDR2 SYDVKM, per germline. V lost 5 bases to trimming and J lost 2 bases, with 14 bases between them.

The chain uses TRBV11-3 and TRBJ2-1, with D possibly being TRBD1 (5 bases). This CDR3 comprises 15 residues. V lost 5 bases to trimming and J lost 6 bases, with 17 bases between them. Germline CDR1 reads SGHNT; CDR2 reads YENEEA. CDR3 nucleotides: TGTGCCAGCAGCCCCCGGACAAGTAAGTCCAATGAGCAGTTCTTC. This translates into CASSPRTSKSNEQFF.

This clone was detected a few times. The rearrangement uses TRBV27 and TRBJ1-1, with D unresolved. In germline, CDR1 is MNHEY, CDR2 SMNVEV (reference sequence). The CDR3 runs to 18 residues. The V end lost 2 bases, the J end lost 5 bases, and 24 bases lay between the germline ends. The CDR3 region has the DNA TGTGCCAGCAGTTTAGCCCCCCCCGGCGCGCTAGGCGCTACTGAAGCTTTCTTT. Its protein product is CASSLAPPGALGATEAFF.

Written as DNA, the CDR3 is TGCGCCAGCAGCCTTCTACAGGGTGACAAAAACATTCAGTACTTC. It is translated as CASSLLQGDKNIQYF. The V gene is TRBV5-1, the J gene TRBJ2-4, with D possibly matching TRBD1 (6 bases). Germline CDR1 reads SGHRS; CDR2 reads YFSETQ. The V and J ends lost 4 bases and 3 bases respectively, with 14 bases between them. This CDR3 spans 15 amino acids.

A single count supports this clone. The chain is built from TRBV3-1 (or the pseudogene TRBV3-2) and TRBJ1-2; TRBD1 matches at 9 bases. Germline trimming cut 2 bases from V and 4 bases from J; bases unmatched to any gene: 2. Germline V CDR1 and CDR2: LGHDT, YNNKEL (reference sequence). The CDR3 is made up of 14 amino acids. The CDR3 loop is CASSQYRGPYGYTF. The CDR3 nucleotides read TGTGCCAGCAGCCAATACAGGGGGCCCTATGGCTACACCTTC.

The CDR3, as DNA: TGCGCCAGCAGCTCCGGACTAGTACAAGAGACCCAGTACTTC. Translating it yields CASSSGLVQETQYF. The chain employs TRBV5-1 and TRBJ2-5; 7 bases fit TRBD2. The CDR3 extends over 14 amino acids. The V and J ends lost 3 bases and 2 bases, in that order; junction bases with no gene match: 4. Germline V CDR1 and CDR2: SGHRS, YFSETQ.